The clone carrying this T cell receptor (beta chain) was observed at least ten times. The antigen is undetermined. The entry originates in a study of glioma-infiltrating T cells. Study results and limitations: Only very few CDR3 sequences appeared in both tissue and blood. Tissue-blood divergence was below expectation in non-neoplastic patients, above in gliomas.

Germline CDR1 reads DFQATT; CDR2 reads SNEGSKA (reference sequence). Trimming took off 5 bases at V and 12 bases at J, with 13 bases between the two ends. This CDR3 contains 11 residues. The iRepertoire nested amplicon-rescue multiplex PCR amplified TCR alpha and beta CDR3s from RNA. For one-step reverse transcription and amplification, about 90-400 ng of tissue mRNA or PBMC total RNA was used. TCRdb called the multiplex PCR reads again in MiXCR, with one record for every CDR3 protein. The sample yields around 130,000 distinct CDR3 sequences, approximately 24% seen once. Sequenced material: glioma tissue, nonneoplastic brain tissue, or PBMCs (not recorded which). This chain links TRBV20-1 with TRBJ1-4; unclear D gene. The clonotype was recovered from a human donor with low-grade glioma or glioblastoma, undergoing nonglioma brain surgery, or in good health (not recorded which). CDR3 protein: CSAPSGRELFF. In DNA, the CDR3 is TGCAGTGCTCCCTCGGGGAGGGAACTGTTTTTT.